A selection of T cell receptor beta chains follows, all from one sample in a study of T cells after yellow fever vaccination. TCRdb used MiXCR to reprocess the 5' RACE reads, holding one entry per CDR3 protein. Counted here are 150,000 to 200,000 distinct CDR3 sequences, around 10% occurring once; the ten biggest clones make up 30% to 45%. The sample consisted of CD8+ T cells sorted from PBMCs, taken 15 days after the yellow fever booster vaccination. Receptor source: a young man who received the YFV17D yellow fever vaccine. The CDR3 runs from the conserved cysteine through the conserved F or W. Each record gives: J gene, D gene, V gene, clone size, CDR3 DNA, CDR3 protein. D genes are given only for firm matches. A row's size may be missing; if present it is once, few, many or a size class.

TRBJ2-6,-,TRBV6-2/TRBV6-3,few,TGTGCCGTTCGGGAAGGGGGAGGCTCTGGGGCCAACGTCCTGACTTTC,CAVREGGGSGANVLTF
TRBJ2-4,TRBD1,TRBV12-3/TRBV12-4,many,TGTGCCAGCAGTTCCCGGACAGGGGTAGCCAAAAACATTCAGTACTTC,CASSSRTGVAKNIQYF
TRBJ2-5,-,TRBV12-3/TRBV12-4,few,TGTGCCAGCAGTTTGGGTACAGGGAATGGAGAGACCCAGTACTTC,CASSLGTGNGETQYF
TRBJ1-1,-,TRBV10-3,few,TGTGCCATCAGTGAGACCACCCCTCTAACAATGAACACTGAAGCTTTCTTT,CAISETTPLTMNTEAFF
TRBJ1-3,-,TRBV10-3,many,TGTGCCATCGGACCGGCCTTTATGCACACCATATATTTT,CAIGPAFMHTIYF
TRBJ2-5,-,TRBV14,few,TGTGCCAGCAGCCGACAACAGGGCAGGGAGACCCAGTACTTC,CASSRQQGRETQYF
TRBJ2-1,TRBD2,TRBV7-9,-,TGTGCCAGCAGCTTAGCGCAAATAGCGGGGGATCTTGGGCAGTTCTTC,CASSLAQIAGDLGQFF
TRBJ2-5,-,TRBV5-1,-,TGCGCCAGCAGCCTGACCTCAGGGTGGTGGGAGACCCAGTACTTC,CASSLTSGWWETQYF
TRBJ1-1,-,TRBV7-6,few,TGTGCCAGCAGCTTAGCCCAAAATCAGGACACTGAAGCTTTCTTT,CASSLAQNQDTEAFF
TRBJ2-7,-,TRBV4-1,-,TGCGCCAGCAGCCAAGTCCTGATCAGCAACAGGGCCTACGAGCAGTACTTC,CASSQVLISNRAYEQYF